This T cell receptor (beta chain) appears in the sequencing data of a study of STAT3 mutations in large granular lymphocyte leukemia. Study context: Roughly half of the longitudinally sequenced T-LGLL patients carried detectable canonical activating STAT3 mutations. Study results and caveats: In T-cell large granular lymphocyte leukemia, about half of patients showed multiple immunodominant subclonotypes. After therapy, about 30% of the 18 patients switched clonotypes, all new clones STAT3 wild type. Clonal expansion was inferred from other time points because no sample existed at each clone's first appearance.

Method: immunoSEQ multiplex PCR; TCRdb's copy keeps in-frame clones and lacks some. The sample lists approximately 15,000 clones; roughly nine tenths were seen once. The ends were cut back, 10 bases at V and 5 bases at J, with 18 bases in the middle. The CDR3 runs to 13 residues. Germline loops: CDR1 SNHLY, CDR2 FYNNEI. This clone came up a few times. Its antigen is currently unknown. This sequence originates from a middle-aged man with T-cell large granular lymphocyte leukemia. Some clones in this sample may be carry-over from other donors' samples. The sample comprised peripheral blood mononuclear cells. The chain links TRBV2 to TRBJ2-7; either TRBD1 or TRBD2 may fit D (5 bases each). In DNA form, the CDR3 reads TGTGCCACCCAAGGGACCTTCAGCGACGAGCAGTACTTC. Protein sequence: CATQGTFSDEQYF.